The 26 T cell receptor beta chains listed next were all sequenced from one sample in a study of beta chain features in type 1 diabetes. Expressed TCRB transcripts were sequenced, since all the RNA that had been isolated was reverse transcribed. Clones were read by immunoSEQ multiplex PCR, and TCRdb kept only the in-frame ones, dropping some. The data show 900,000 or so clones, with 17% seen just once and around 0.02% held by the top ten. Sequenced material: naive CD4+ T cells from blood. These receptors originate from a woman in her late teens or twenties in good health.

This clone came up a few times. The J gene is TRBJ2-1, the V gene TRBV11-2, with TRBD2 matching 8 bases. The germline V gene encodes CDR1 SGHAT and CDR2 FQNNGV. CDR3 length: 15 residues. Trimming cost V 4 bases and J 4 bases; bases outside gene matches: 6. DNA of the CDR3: TGTGCCAGCAGCTCAGCGGGAGCCCCATACAATGAGCAGTTCTTC. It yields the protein CASSSAGAPYNEQFF.

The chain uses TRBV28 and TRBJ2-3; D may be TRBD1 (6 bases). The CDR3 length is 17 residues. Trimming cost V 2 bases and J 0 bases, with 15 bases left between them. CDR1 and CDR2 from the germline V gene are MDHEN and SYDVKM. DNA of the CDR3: TGTGCCAGCAGTTTAAACTACAGGGTCGGGAGCACAGATACGCAGTATTTT. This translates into CASSLNYRVGSTDTQYF.

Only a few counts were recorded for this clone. The CDR3 DNA sequence: TGCAGCGTAAGACAGGGGGCGCGGGGAGGCAATGAGCAGTTCTTC. This codes for CSVRQGARGGNEQFF. The genes are TRBV29-1 and TRBJ2-1, with 10 nucleotides matching TRBD1. The V gene end was trimmed by 6 bases and the J gene end by 6 bases; junction bases not matched to a gene: 11. The CDR3 spans 15 residues. Looked up from germline, CDR1 is SQVTM and CDR2 is ANQGSEA.

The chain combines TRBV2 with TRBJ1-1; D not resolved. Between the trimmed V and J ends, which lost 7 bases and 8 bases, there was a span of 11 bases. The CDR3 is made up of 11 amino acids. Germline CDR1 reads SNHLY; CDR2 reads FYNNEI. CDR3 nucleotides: TGTGCCAGCATTTTTGTCAAGGAAGCTTTCTTT. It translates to CASIFVKEAFF.

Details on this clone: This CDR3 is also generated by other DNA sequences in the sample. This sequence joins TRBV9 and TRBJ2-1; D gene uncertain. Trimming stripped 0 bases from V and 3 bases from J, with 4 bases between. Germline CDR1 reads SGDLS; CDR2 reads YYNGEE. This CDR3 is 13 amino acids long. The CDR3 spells CASSVEDYNEQFF. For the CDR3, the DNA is TGTGCCAGCAGCGTAGAAGACTACAATGAGCAGTTCTTC.

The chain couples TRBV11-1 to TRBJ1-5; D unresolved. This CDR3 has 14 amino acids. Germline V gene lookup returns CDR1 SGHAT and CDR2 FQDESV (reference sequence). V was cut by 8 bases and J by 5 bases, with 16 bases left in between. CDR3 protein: CASQFWQADQPQHF. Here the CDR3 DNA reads TGTGCCAGCCAATTTTGGCAGGCGGATCAGCCCCAGCATTTT.

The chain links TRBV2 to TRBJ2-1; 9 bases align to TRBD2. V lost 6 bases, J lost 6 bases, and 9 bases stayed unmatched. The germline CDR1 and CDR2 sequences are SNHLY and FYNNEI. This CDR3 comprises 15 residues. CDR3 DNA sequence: TGTGCCAGCAGCTGGGTAGCGGGAGTGTCCAATGAGCAGTTCTTC. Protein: CASSWVAGVSNEQFF.

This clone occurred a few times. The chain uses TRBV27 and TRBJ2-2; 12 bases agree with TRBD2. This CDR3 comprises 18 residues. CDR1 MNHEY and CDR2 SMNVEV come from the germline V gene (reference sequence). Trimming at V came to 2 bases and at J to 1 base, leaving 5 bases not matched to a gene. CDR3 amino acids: CASSLRLAGGQNTGELFF. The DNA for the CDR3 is TGTGCCAGCAGTTTAAGGCTAGCGGGAGGGCAGAACACCGGGGAGCTGTTTTTT.

CDR3 DNA sequence: TGTGCCAGCAGCTTTTCCTCACTCACTGAAGCTTTCTTT. Translation: CASSFSSLTEAFF. V and J are TRBV5-4 and TRBJ1-1; D remains unclear. Between the trimmed V and J ends, which lost 2 bases and 4 bases, there was a span of 9 bases. This CDR3 is 13 amino acids long. Germline CDR1 is SGHNT and CDR2 is YYREEE (reference sequence).

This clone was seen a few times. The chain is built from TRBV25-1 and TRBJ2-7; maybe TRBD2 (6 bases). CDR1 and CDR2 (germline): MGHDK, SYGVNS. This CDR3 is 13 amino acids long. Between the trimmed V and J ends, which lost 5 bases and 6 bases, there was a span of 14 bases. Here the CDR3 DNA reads TGTGCCAGCAGTTTAAGACTAGTATCCGAGCAGTACTTC. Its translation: CASSLRLVSEQYF.

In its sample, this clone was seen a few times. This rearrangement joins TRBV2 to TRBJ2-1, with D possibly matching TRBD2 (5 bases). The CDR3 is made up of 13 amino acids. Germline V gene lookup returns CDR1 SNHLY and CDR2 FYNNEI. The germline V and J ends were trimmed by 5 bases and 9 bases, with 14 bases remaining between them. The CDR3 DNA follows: TGTGCCAGCAGTCGGGAACAGCAGACTGAGCAGTTCTTC. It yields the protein CASSREQQTEQFF.

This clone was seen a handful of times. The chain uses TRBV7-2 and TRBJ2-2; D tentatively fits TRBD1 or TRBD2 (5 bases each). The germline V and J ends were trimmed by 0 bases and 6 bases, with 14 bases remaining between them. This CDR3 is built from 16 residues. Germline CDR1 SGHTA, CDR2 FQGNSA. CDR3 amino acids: CASSLARVVGPGELFF. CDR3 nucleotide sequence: TGTGCCAGCAGCTTAGCGAGGGTGGTGGGACCCGGGGAGCTGTTTTTT.

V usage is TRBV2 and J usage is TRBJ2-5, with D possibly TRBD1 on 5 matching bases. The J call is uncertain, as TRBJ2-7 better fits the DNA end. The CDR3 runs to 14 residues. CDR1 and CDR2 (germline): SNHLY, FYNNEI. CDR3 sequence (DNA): TGTGCCAGCAGGAACAGGCCCAGCTCCTACGAGCAGTACTTC. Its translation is CASRNRPSSYEQYF.

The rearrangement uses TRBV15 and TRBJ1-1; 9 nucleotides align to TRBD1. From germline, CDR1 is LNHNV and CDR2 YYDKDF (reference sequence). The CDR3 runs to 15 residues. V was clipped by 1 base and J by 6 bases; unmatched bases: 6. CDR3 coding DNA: TGTGCCACCAGCAGAGGGGGGACAGGGAGGGCTGAAGCTTTCTTT. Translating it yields CATSRGGTGRAEAFF.

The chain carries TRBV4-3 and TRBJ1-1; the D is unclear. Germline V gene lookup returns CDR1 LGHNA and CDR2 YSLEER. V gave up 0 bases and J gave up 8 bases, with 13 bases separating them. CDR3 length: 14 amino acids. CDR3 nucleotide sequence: TGCGCCAGCAGCCAAGATAGCCGCTTTTGGGAAGCTTTCTTT. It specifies CASSQDSRFWEAFF.

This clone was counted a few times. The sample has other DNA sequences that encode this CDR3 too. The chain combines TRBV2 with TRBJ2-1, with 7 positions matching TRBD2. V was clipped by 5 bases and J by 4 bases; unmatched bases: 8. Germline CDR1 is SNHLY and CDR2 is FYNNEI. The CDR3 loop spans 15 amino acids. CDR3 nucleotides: TGTGCCAGCAGTCCCGGTCTAGCGGATTACAATGAGCAGTTCTTC. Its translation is CASSPGLADYNEQFF.

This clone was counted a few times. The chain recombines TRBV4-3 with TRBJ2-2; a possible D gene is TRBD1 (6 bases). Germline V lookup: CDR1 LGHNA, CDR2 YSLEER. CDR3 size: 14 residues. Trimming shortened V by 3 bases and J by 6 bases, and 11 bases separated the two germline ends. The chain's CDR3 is CASSQGHRPGELFF. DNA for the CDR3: TGCGCCAGCAGCCAGGGACATAGACCCGGGGAGCTGTTTTTT.

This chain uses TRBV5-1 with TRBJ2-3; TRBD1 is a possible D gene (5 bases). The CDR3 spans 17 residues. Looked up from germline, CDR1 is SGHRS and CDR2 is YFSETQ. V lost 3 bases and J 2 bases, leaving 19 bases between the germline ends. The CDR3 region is CASSSPGQGVYTDTQYF. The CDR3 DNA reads TGCGCCAGCAGCTCCCCCGGCCAGGGCGTCTACACAGATACGCAGTATTTT.

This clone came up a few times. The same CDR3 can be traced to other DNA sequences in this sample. The DNA of the CDR3 is TGTGCCAGCAGTTCAAGGGGTGAGCAGTTCTTC. Amino acids: CASSSRGEQFF. This chain connects TRBV28 to TRBJ2-1, with D perhaps TRBD1 (5 bases). The V end was cut by 4 bases, the J end by 9 bases, with 7 bases between. CDR1 is MDHEN and CDR2 is SYDVKM in the germline V gene. This CDR3 has 11 amino acids. Full variable domain (outside the CDR3, taken from reference TRBV28 and TRBJ2-1): DVKVTQSSRYLVKRTGEKVFLECVQDMDHENMFWYRQDPGLGLRLIYFSYDVKMKEKGDIPEGYSVSREKKERFSLILESASTNQTSMYLCASSSRGEQFFGPGTRLTVL.

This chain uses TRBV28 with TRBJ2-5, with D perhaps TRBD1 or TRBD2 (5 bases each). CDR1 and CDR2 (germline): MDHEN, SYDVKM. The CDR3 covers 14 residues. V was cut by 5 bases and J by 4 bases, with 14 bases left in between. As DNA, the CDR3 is TGTGCCAGCAGTACAAGGGGTGGGGGAGAGACCCAGTACTTC. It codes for CASSTRGGGETQYF.

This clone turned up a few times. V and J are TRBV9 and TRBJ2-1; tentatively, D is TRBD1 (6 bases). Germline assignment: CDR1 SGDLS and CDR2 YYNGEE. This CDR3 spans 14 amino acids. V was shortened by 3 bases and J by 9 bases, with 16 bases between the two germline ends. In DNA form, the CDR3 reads TGTGCCAGCAGCGAAGGGACACGACGGGTTGAGCAGTTCTTC. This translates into CASSEGTRRVEQFF. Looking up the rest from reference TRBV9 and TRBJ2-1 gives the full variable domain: DSGVTQTPKHLITATGQRVTLRCSPRSGDLSVYWYQQSLDQGLQFLIQYYNGEERAKGNILERFSAQQFPDLHSELNLSSLELGDSALYFCASSEGTRRVEQFFGPGTRLTVL.

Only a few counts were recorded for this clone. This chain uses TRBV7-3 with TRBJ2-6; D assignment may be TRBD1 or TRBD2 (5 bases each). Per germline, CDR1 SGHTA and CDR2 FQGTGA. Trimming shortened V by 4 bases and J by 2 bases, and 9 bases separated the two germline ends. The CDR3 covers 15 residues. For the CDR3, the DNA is TGTGCCAGCAGCTACGGGACCCCTGGGGCCAACGTCCTGACTTTC. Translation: CASSYGTPGANVLTF.

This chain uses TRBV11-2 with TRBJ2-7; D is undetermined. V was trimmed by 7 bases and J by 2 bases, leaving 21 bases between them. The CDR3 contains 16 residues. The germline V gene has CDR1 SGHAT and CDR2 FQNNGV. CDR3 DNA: TGTGCCAGCACCCCCAGCGAGTGGCCACCCCCCTACGAGCAGTACTTC. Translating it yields CASTPSEWPPPYEQYF.

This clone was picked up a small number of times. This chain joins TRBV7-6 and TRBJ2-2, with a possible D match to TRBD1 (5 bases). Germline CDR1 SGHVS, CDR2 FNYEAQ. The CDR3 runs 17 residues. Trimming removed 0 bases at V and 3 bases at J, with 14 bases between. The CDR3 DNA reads TGTGCCAGCAGCTTAGCGGGGCCTGACCCCTACACCGGGGAGCTGTTTTTT. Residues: CASSLAGPDPYTGELFF.

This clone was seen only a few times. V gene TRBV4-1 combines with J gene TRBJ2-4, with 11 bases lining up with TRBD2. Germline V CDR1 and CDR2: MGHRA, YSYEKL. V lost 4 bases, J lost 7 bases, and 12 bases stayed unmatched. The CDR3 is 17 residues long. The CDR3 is CASSPETSGKAYNIQYF. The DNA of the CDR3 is TGCGCCAGCAGCCCGGAGACTAGCGGGAAAGCCTATAACATTCAGTACTTC.

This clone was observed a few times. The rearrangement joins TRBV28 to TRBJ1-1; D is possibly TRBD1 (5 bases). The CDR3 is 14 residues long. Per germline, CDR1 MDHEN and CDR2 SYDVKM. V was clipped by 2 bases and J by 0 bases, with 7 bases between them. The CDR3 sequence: CASSLNRLNTEAFF. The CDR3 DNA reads TGTGCCAGCAGTTTAAACAGGTTGAACACTGAAGCTTTCTTT.